The present T cell receptor beta chain was sequenced within a study of blood T cell repertoires in COVID-19 (TCRdb year 2020). At the level of the whole study: Samples from collaborators originated in the United States, Italy and Spain and spanned both the acute and convalescent phases of COVID-19. The samples were drawn from two sources: the first 160 participants of the ongoing ImmuneRACE study, and 1,000 to 1,500 subjects contributed by 6 global collaborators. Sample metadata almost always included a de-identified subject ID, COVID-19 status, age in years and sex. The repertoires were released in a freely available public database meant as a resource for research on the immune response to SARS-CoV-2. Where available, HLA class I and class II types were taken from metadata supplied by the sample provider and were not determined by assay-based typing. Subjects who had been exposed to COVID-19, were actively infected with it, or had recovered from it provided the deeply sampled blood TCRbeta repertoires that made up the dataset. The material from the prospective study consisted of cDNA or gDNA derived from T cells, B-cell-depleted T cells, or PBMCs.

Comment on this clone: The antigen it binds to is not known. The record has no base qualities; no much larger clone is one base away.

What the research found in general, with its limitations: How much clinical and demographic metadata was included differed by source and by participant, and the metadata was provided uncurated.

TCRbeta CDR3 regions were amplified from genomic DNA by means of the immunoSEQ Assay, a bias-controlled multiplex PCR. Processing in the source paper ran as follows. The number of nucleated cells in each sample was estimated from the amplification of reference gene primers within the assay. Sequence reads were collapsed and filtered to measure the absolute abundance of every unique TCRbeta CDR3 rearrangement. For each sample, productive Simpson clonality was calculated as the square root of Simpson's diversity index across productive rearrangements. TCRdb took this table from immuneACCESS and kept in-frame rearrangements with V and J called. Such tables lack part of the clones; where checked against another copy, unresolved V genes explain under half of the gap, and the rest is unexplained. The V and J calls and the clone size are those of that table, but D and trimming were determined from the DNA. The sample includes over 150,000 clones, with roughly 86% observed a single time. Roughly 0.53% of the sample is in the top ten clones.

One collaborating source in Seattle enrolled patients during active infection and followed them longitudinally through the course of disease. Whole blood was collected in K2EDTA tubes by collaborating institutions according to the institutions' own protocols. For TCRbeta analysis, collaborators shipped samples in one of three forms: frozen whole blood, isolated PBMCs, or DNA extracted from either of those sample types. Trimming takes 2 bases from V and 2 bases from J, and the germline ends sit 13 bases apart. CDR1 and CDR2 are drawn from the germline V gene: LGHNA, YSLEER. The CDR3, from cysteine to phenylalanine, totals 15 residues. Just CDR3 DNA is preserved here, 45 bases in frame from base 1.

Sample: peripheral blood. The sequence was collected from a man aged 55 to 70 with COVID-19, enrolled during active disease. The rearranged chain carries TRBV4-3 and TRBJ2-7, with a weak D call of TRBD2 (6 bases match). CDR3 region: CASSQISGPTYEQYF. The DNA sequence follows: TGCGCCAGCAGCCAAATTAGCGGTCCAACCTACGAGCAGTACTTC.